This TCR beta chain comes out of a study of response to subunit inactivated influenza vaccine. TCRdb re-derived calls from the RT-PCR reads in MiXCR, one entry per CDR3 protein. Of around 600,000 distinct CDR3 sequences in the sample, 10% to 12% were seen once. Trimming pared 0 bases from V and 5 bases from J, leaving 7 bases between. This CDR3 contains 13 residues. The V gene's germline CDR1 is LNHNV and CDR2 YYDKDF (reference sequence). These same data were also listed under a study on T cells expressing NK-cell markers. According to that study: Template switching by 5'RACE with UMIs generated the TCR beta cDNA. Underlying the TCR beta repertoires were sorted CD3+CD56+NKG2C+, CD3+CD56+NKG2C- and CD3+CD56-NKG2C+ T cells. One of eight sequenced donors was HCMV-seronegative; the other seven were seropositive. Dominant NKG2C+ clonotypes accounted for about 1.0-8% of CD8+ T cells in six donors. There were a handful of donors in whom these clonotypes also led the CD3+CD56-NKG2C+ fraction.

The TCR was taken from a man aged 45-65 years who received an inactivated influenza vaccine. The chain couples TRBV15 to TRBJ1-1; TRBD1 might be the D (5 bases). The sequences come from PBMCs from blood, collected on the day of vaccination. The CDR3 loop is CATSRDQGTEAFF. The CDR3 nucleotides are TGTGCCACCAGCAGAGATCAGGGAACTGAAGCTTTCTTT.